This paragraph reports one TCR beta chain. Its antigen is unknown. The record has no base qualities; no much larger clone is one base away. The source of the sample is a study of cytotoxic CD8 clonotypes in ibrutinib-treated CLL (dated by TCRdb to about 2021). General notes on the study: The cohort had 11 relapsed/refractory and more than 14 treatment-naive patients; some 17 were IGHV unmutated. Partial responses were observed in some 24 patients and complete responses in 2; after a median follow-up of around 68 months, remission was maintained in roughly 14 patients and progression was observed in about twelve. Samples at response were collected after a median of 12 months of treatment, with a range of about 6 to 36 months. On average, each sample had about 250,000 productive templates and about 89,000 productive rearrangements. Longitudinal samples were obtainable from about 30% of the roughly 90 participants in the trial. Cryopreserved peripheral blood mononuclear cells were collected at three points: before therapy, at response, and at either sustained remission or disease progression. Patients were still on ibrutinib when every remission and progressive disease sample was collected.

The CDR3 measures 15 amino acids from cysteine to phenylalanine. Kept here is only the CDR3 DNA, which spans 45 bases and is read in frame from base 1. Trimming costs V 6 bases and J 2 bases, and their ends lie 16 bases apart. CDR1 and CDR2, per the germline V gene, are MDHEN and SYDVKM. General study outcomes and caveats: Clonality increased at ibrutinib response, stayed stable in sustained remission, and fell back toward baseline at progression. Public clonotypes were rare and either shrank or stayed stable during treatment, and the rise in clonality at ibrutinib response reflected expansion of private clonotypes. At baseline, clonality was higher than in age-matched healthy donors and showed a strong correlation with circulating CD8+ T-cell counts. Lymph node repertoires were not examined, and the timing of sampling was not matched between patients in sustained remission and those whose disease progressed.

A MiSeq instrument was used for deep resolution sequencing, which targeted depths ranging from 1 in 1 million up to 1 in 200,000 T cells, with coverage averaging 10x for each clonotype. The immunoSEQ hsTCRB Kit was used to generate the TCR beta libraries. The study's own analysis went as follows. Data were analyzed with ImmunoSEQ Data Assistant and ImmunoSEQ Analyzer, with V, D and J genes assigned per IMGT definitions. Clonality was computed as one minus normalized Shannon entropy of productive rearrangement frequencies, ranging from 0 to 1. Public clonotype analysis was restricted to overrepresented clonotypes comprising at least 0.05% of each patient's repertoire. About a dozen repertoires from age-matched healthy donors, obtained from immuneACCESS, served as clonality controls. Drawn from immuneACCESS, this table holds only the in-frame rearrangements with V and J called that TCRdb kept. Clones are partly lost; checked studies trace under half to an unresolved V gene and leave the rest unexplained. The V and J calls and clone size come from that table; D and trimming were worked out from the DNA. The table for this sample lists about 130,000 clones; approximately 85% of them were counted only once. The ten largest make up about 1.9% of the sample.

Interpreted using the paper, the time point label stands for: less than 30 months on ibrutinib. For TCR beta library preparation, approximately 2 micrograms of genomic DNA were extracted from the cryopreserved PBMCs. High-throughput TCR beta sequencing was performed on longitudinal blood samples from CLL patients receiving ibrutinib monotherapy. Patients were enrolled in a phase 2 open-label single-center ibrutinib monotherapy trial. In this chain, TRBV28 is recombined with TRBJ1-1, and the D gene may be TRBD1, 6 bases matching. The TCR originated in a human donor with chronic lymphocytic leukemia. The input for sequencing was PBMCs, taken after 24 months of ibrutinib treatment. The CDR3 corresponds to CASRLGGRANTEAFF. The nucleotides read TGTGCCAGCAGGTTGGGGGGCAGGGCTAACACTGAAGCTTTCTTT.